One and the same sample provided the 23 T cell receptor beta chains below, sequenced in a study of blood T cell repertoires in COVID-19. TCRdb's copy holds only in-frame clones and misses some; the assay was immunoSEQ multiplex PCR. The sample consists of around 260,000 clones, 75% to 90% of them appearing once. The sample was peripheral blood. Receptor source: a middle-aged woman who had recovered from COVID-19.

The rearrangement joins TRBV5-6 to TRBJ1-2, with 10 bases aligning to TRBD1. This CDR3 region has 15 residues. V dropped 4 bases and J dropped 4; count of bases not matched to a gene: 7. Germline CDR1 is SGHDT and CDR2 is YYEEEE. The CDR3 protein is CASSGGDRGLYGYTF. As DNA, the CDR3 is TGTGCCAGCAGCGGGGGAGACAGGGGGCTCTATGGCTACACCTTC.

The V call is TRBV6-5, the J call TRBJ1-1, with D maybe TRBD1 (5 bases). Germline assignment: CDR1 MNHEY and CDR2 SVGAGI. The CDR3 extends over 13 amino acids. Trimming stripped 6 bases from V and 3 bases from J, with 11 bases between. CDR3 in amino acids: CASSPAGYTEAFF. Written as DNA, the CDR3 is TGTGCCAGCAGCCCGGCAGGGTACACTGAAGCTTTCTTT.

The CDR3 bases are TGCGCCAGCAACAGGGGTAACAATCAGCCCCAGCATTTT. Protein product: CASNRGNNQPQHF. The V and J genes are TRBV10-2 and TRBJ1-5; 7 positions agree with TRBD1. The ends lost 7 bases at V and 3 bases at J; junction bases unmatched: 3. The germline gives CDR1 WSHSY, CDR2 SAAADI. The CDR3 length is 13 residues.

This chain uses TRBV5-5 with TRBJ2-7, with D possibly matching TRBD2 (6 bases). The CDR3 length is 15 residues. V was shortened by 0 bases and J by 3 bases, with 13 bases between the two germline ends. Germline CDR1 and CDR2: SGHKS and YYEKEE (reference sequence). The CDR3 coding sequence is TGTGCCAGCAGCTTGGGGAGGGGTCTAGGCTACGAGCAGTACTTC. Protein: CASSLGRGLGYEQYF.

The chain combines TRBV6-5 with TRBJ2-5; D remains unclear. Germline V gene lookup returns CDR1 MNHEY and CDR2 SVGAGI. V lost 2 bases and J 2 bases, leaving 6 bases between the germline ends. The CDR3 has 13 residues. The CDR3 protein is CASSYRHQETQYF. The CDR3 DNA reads TGTGCCAGCAGTTACAGACATCAAGAGACCCAGTACTTC.

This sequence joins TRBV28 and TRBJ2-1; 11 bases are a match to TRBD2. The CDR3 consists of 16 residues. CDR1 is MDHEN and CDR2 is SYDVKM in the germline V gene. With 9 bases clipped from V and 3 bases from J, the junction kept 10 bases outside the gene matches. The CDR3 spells CASPPSGGFLYNEQFF. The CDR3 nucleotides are TGTGCCAGTCCCCCTAGCGGGGGGTTCCTCTACAATGAGCAGTTCTTC.

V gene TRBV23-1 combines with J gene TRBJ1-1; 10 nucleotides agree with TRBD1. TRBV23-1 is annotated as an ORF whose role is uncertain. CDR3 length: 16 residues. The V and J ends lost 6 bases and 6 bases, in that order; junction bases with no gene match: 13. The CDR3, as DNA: TGCGCCAGCAGGGGACAGGGGCCGCCTTCGGCGCCTGAAGCTTTCTTT. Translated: CASRGQGPPSAPEAFF.

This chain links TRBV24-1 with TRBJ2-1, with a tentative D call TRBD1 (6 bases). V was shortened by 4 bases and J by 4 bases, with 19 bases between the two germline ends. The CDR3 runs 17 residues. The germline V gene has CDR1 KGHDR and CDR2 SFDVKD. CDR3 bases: TGTGCCACCAGTGACCCCCCCGGTAAGAGGGGGTACAATGAGCAGTTCTTC. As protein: CATSDPPGKRGYNEQFF.

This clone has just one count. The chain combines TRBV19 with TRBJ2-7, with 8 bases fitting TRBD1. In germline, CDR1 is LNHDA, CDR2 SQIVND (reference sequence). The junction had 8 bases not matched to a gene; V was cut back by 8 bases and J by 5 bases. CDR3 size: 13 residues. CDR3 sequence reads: CASGNRGAHEQYF. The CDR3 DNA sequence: TGTGCCAGTGGAAACAGGGGGGCCCACGAGCAGTACTTC.

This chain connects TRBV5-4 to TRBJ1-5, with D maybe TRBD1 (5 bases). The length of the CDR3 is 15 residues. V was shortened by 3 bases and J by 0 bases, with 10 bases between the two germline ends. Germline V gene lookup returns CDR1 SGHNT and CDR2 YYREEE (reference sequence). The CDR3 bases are TGTGCCAGCAGCTCCGGGGGAAATAGCAATCAGCCCCAGCATTTT. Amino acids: CASSSGGNSNQPQHF.

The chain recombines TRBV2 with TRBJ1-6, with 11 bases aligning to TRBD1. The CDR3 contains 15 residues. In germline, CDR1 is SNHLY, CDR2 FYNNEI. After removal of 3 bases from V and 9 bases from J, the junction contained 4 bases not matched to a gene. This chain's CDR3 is CASSDRTGGVSPLHF. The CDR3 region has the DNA TGTGCCAGCAGTGATCGGACAGGGGGCGTTTCACCCCTCCACTTT.

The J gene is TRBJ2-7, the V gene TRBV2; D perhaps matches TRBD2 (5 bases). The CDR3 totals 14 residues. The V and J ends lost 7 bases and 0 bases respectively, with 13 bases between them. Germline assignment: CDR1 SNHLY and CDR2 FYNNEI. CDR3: CASTRTLSSYEQYF. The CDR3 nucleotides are TGTGCCAGCACTAGGACTCTCAGCTCCTACGAGCAGTACTTC.

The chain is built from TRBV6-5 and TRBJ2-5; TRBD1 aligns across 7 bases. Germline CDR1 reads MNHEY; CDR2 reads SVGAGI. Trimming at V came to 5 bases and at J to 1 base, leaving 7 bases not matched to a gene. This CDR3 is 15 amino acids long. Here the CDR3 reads CASSRQGGGQETQYF. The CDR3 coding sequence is TGTGCCAGCAGTCGACAGGGTGGGGGCCAAGAGACCCAGTACTTC.

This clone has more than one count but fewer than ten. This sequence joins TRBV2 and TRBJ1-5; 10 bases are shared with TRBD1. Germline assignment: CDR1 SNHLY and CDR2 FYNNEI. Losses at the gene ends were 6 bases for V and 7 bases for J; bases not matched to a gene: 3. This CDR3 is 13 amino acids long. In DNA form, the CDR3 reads TGTGCCAGCAGGGAGACAGGGGGCCAGCCCCAGCATTTT. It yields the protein CASRETGGQPQHF.

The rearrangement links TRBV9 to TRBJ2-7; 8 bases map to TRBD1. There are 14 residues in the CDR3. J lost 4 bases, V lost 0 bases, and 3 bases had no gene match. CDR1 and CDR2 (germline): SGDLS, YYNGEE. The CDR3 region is CASSVADRVYEQYF. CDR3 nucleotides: TGTGCCAGCAGCGTAGCGGACAGGGTATACGAGCAGTACTTC.

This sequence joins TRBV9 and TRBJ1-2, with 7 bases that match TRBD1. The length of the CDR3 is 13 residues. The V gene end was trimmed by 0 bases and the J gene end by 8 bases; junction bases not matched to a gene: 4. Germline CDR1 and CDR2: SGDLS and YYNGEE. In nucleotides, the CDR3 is TGTGCCAGCAGCGTAGAGGGCAGGGGGGGCTACACCTTC. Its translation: CASSVEGRGGYTF.

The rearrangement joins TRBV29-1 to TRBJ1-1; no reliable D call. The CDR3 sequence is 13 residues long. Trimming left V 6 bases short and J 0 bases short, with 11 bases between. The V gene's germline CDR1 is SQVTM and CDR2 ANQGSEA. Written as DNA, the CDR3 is TGCAGCGTGGCGGGGAGATTGAACACTGAAGCTTTCTTT. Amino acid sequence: CSVAGRLNTEAFF.

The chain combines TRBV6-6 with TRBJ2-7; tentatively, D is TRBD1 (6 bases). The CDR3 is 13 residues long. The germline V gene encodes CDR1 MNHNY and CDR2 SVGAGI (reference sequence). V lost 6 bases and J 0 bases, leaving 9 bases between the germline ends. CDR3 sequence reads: CASRQGHSYEQYF. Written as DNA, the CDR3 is TGTGCCAGCAGACAGGGTCACTCCTACGAGCAGTACTTC.

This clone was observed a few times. The CDR3 DNA is TGTGCCAGCAGCCCCGGCAGGGCGTGGAACACCGGGGAGCTGTTTTTT. Its translation: CASSPGRAWNTGELFF. The gene calls are TRBV11-3 and TRBJ2-2; possible D gene TRBD1, 5 bases. Germline values: CDR1 SGHNT, CDR2 YENEEA. The CDR3 sequence is 16 residues long. The V end was cut by 5 bases, the J end by 1 base, with 14 bases between.

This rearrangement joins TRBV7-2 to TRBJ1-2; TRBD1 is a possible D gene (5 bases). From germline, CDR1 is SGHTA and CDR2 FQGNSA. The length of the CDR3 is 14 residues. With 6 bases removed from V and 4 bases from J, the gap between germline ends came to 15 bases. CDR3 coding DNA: TGTGCCAGCAGTCCCCAGGGCTTGAGCTATGGCTACACCTTC. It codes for CASSPQGLSYGYTF.

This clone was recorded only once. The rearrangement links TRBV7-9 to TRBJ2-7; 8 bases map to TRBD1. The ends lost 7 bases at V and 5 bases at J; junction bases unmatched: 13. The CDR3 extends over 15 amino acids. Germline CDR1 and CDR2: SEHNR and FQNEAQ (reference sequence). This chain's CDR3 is CASNPTAGGIDEQYF. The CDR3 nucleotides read TGTGCCAGCAATCCGACGGCAGGGGGCATCGACGAGCAGTACTTC.

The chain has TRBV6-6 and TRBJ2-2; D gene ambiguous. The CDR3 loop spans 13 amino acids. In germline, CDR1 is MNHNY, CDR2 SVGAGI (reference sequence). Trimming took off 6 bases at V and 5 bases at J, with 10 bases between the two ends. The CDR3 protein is CASSPTLTGELFF. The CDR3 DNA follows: TGTGCCAGCAGCCCTACTTTAACCGGGGAGCTGTTTTTT.

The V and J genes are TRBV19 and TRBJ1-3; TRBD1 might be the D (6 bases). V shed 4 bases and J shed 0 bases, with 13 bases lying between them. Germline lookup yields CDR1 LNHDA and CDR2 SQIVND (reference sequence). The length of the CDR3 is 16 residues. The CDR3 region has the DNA TGTGCCAGTAGTACTTTGACAGGTGGCTCTGGAAACACCATATATTTT. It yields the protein CASSTLTGGSGNTIYF.